The clone carrying this T cell receptor beta chain was counted a single time. The record originates from a study of blood T cell repertoires in COVID-19. Study-wide context: Collection of acute and convalescent COVID-19 samples took place in the United States, Italy and Spain. Sources were T cells, B-cell-depleted T cells, or PBMCs; the material itself was cDNA or gDNA.

The authors' processing: For nucleated cells, counts were estimated from reference gene primer amplification. Assay used: immunoSEQ multiplex PCR; TCRdb lists only in-frame clones, some missing. That table furnishes V, J and clone size, whereas the DNA furnished D and trimming. The table records around 140,000 clones, roughly nine tenths of them present only once. The CDR3 totals 16 residues. The germline CDR1 and CDR2 sequences are WSHSY and SAAADI. V dropped 4 bases and J dropped 8 bases, with 23 bases sitting between them. This TCR was sampled from a human donor in a cohort sampled during active COVID-19. The chain combines TRBV10-2 with TRBJ1-2, with TRBD1 as a possible D gene (5 bases). Sequencing was carried out using peripheral blood. In nucleotides, the CDR3 is TGCGCCAGCAGTGCGCGGGACGCCGGCGGGGAGGGAGGCTACACCTTC. Translated: CASSARDAGGEGGYTF.